The next 15 T cell receptor beta chains were all read from a single sample in a study of cytomegalovirus exposure and HLA in healthy donors. Using immunoSEQ multiplex PCR, the repertoire was profiled, and TCRdb retains in-frame clones only, with some absent. The repertoire consists of approximately 120,000 clones, with roughly nine tenths occurring once and the leading ten covering around 1.2%. Sequenced material: PBMCs. Source of these receptors: a woman aged 18 to 35 in good health and CMV-seronegative.

This clone was counted once. CDR3 region: CASSLGESGNGYTF. The CDR3 nucleotides are TGCGCCAGCAGCTTGGGAGAATCGGGTAACGGCTACACCTTC. The chain links TRBV5-1 to TRBJ1-2; no reliable D call. From germline, CDR1 is SGHRS and CDR2 YFSETQ. This CDR3 comprises 14 residues. V was trimmed by 0 bases and J by 8 bases, leaving 14 bases between them. Complete variable domain (other parts from reference TRBV5-1 and TRBJ1-2): KAGVTQTPRYLIKTRGQQVTLSCSPISGHRSVSWYQQTPGQGLQFLFEYFSETQRNKGNFPGRFSGRQFSNSRSEMNVSTLELGDSALYLCASSLGESGNGYTFGSGTRLTVV.

This sequence joins TRBV18 and TRBJ2-5; 8 bases align to TRBD1. The CDR3 contains 15 residues. V shed 5 bases, J shed 3 bases, and the junction held 8 bases outside the gene matches. CDR1 and CDR2 (germline): KGHSH, LQKENI. The CDR3 reads CASSAAMTGEETQYF. CDR3 DNA sequence: TGTGCCAGCTCAGCCGCAATGACAGGGGAAGAGACCCAGTACTTC.

J is TRBJ1-1 and V is TRBV7-9, with D unresolved. Germline V gives CDR1 SEHNR, CDR2 FQNEAQ (reference sequence). V lost 0 bases and J 6 bases, leaving 11 bases between the germline ends. The CDR3 totals 14 residues. The CDR3 nucleotides are TGTGCCAGCAGCTTAGCAACCCGGTCCGCTGAAGCTTTCTTT. This codes for CASSLATRSAEAFF.

V gene TRBV7-9 combines with J gene TRBJ2-2, with D possibly matching TRBD2 (5 bases). Trimming removed 5 bases at V and 5 bases at J, with 12 bases between. This CDR3 region has 14 residues. Germline V gene data show CDR1 as SEHNR and CDR2 as FQNEAQ (reference sequence). The CDR3 nucleotides read TGTGCCAGCAGCCGCAAAGGAGGAACCGGGGAGCTGTTTTTT. Translation gives CASSRKGGTGELFF.

This rearrangement joins TRBV19 to TRBJ1-2; perhaps TRBD1 as D (6 bases). The germline gives CDR1 LNHDA, CDR2 SQIVND (reference sequence). Trimming shortened V by 5 bases and J by 4 bases, and 11 bases separated the two germline ends. The CDR3 totals 13 residues. CDR3 residues: CASSVTGSYGYTF. The CDR3 DNA reads as TGTGCCAGTAGTGTAACAGGGAGCTATGGCTACACCTTC.

The V call is TRBV18, the J call TRBJ1-2; D ambiguous. With 0 bases removed from V and 6 bases from J, the gap between germline ends came to 11 bases. This CDR3 is 14 amino acids long. Looked up from germline, CDR1 is KGHSH and CDR2 is LQKENI. The CDR3 sequence is CASSPPNGNDGYTF. CDR3 sequence (DNA): TGTGCCAGCTCACCACCGAACGGGAACGATGGCTACACCTTC.

This chain connects TRBV18 to TRBJ1-3; D is undetermined. Germline CDR1 reads KGHSH; CDR2 reads LQKENI. The CDR3 covers 15 residues. V gave up 5 bases and J gave up 7 bases, with 18 bases separating them. The CDR3 is CASSAKQIRENTIYF. CDR3 coding DNA: TGTGCCAGCTCAGCTAAGCAAATCCGCGAGAACACCATATATTTT. The entire variable domain, with the rest obtained from reference TRBV18 and TRBJ1-3, is as follows: NAGVMQNPRHLVRRRGQEARLRCSPMKGHSHVYWYRQLPEEGLKFMVYLQKENIIDESGMPKERFSAEFPKEGPSILRIQQVVRGDSAAYFCASSAKQIRENTIYFGEGSWLTVV.

This rearrangement joins TRBV30 to TRBJ2-5; TRBD2 aligns across 9 bases. This CDR3 has 15 amino acids. With V trimmed by 4 bases and J by 4 bases, 10 bases remained unmatched. Germline V CDR1 and CDR2: GTSNPN, SVGIG (reference sequence). As DNA, the CDR3 is TGTGCCTGGACTGTGACTAGCGGATTCGGAGAGACCCAGTACTTC. It encodes CAWTVTSGFGETQYF.

DNA of the CDR3: TGCGCCAGCAGCCAAGATCTAAAGCGGAGTCCCCCCTACGAGCAGTACTTC. This codes for CASSQDLKRSPPYEQYF. The chain carries TRBV4-1 and TRBJ2-7, with D possibly TRBD2 on 5 matching bases. Germline V gives CDR1 MGHRA, CDR2 YSYEKL. The V end was cut by 0 bases, the J end by 2 bases, with 17 bases between. The CDR3 runs to 17 residues.

About this clone: The same CDR3 is also encoded by other DNA sequences in this sample. The V and J genes are TRBV28 and TRBJ1-5; weak D call: TRBD1 (6 bases). CDR1 MDHEN and CDR2 SYDVKM come from the germline V gene. The CDR3 runs 14 residues. V was clipped by 6 bases and J by 3 bases, with 12 bases between them. In DNA form, the CDR3 reads TGTGCCAGCAGCTCGGGACAACTCAATCAGCCCCAGCATTTT. The encoded protein is CASSSGQLNQPQHF.

The chain is built from TRBV25-1 and TRBJ2-6, with 9 bases matching TRBD1. Germline trimming cut 6 bases from V and 10 bases from J; bases unmatched to any gene: 13. Germline V gene data show CDR1 as MGHDK and CDR2 as SYGVNS. The CDR3 sequence is 16 residues long. CDR3 in amino acids: CASRGTGMEVWNVLTF. The CDR3 region has the DNA TGTGCCAGCAGGGGGACAGGGATGGAGGTGTGGAACGTCCTGACTTTC.

V gene TRBV28 combines with J gene TRBJ1-1; unclear D gene. Trimming removed 4 bases at V and 4 bases at J, with 16 bases between. The CDR3 has 15 residues. Per germline, CDR1 MDHEN and CDR2 SYDVKM. In nucleotides, the CDR3 is TGTGCCAGCAGTTCCCCTGCGGAGGGCGCCACTGAAGCTTTCTTT. It is translated as CASSSPAEGATEAFF.

This clone was seen only once. V usage is TRBV5-1 and J usage is TRBJ2-2; D is possibly TRBD1 (6 bases). The CDR3 is 13 residues long. Trimming removed 8 bases from V and 1 base from J, with 9 bases in between. The germline CDR1 and CDR2 sequences are SGHRS and YFSETQ. In DNA, the CDR3 is TGCGCCAGTTCACAGGGGAACACCGGGGAGCTGTTTTTT. This gives the protein CASSQGNTGELFF.

This clone was found once. This chain connects TRBV2 to TRBJ2-1, with TRBD2 identical over 11 bases. Germline V gives CDR1 SNHLY, CDR2 FYNNEI. There are 14 residues in the CDR3. The V and J ends lost 4 bases and 7 bases, in that order; junction bases with no gene match: 3. The CDR3 DNA follows: TGTGCCAGCAGTGTACTAGCGGGGGAAAATGAGCAGTTCTTC. This encodes CASSVLAGENEQFF.

This clone appeared once. The rearrangement joins TRBV5-1 to TRBJ2-3, with D tentatively TRBD2 (6 bases). The CDR3 spans 16 residues. Trimming removed 0 bases from V and 4 bases from J, with 15 bases in between. The V gene's germline CDR1 is SGHRS and CDR2 YFSETQ. The CDR3, as DNA: TGCGCCAGCAGCTTGGGACAGCCTGGAGGGGCAGATACGCAGTATTTT. Its translation is CASSLGQPGGADTQYF. Full variable domain (remainder filled in from reference TRBV5-1 and TRBJ2-3): KAGVTQTPRYLIKTRGQQVTLSCSPISGHRSVSWYQQTPGQGLQFLFEYFSETQRNKGNFPGRFSGRQFSNSRSEMNVSTLELGDSALYLCASSLGQPGGADTQYFGPGTRLTVL.